A selection of T cell receptor beta chains follows, all from one sample in a study of long-term antiretroviral therapy in people with HIV. Here immunoSEQ multiplex PCR was the method, and the copy in TCRdb shows in-frame clones only, minus some. The sample holds 35,000 to 45,000 clones, around three quarters seen once. Sequencing was performed on unsorted PBMCs, taken 3.4 years after starting antiretroviral therapy. Receptor source: a man aged 25 to 40 with HIV. Both conserved end residues are part of each CDR3. D genes are given only for firm matches. Rows give clone size only sometimes, using once, few, many, or a class for an expanded clone.

d_gene	abundance	j_gene	v_gene	CDR3aa	CDR3nt
-	-	TRBJ1-4	TRBV25-1	CASSDSVTGLDEKLFF	TGTGCCAGCAGTGATTCAGTTACAGGATTAGATGAAAAACTGTTTTTT
TRBD1	-	TRBJ2-3	TRBV9	CASSVAGQGQDTQYF	TGTGCCAGCAGCGTAGCGGGACAGGGGCAGGATACGCAGTATTTT
-	few	TRBJ2-3	TRBV9	CASSVSSTDTQYF	TGTGCCAGCAGCGTATCTAGCACAGATACGCAGTATTTT
-	-	TRBJ2-2	TRBV10-3	CAITGLSPGELFF	TGTGCCATCACCGGACTATCCCCCGGGGAGCTGTTTTTT
-	-	TRBJ2-2	TRBV7-2	CASSGRNTGELFF	TGTGCCAGCAGTGGACGGAACACCGGGGAGCTGTTTTTT
-	-	TRBJ2-7	TRBV13	CASSLGGREVYEQYF	TGTGCCAGCAGCTTAGGTGGCAGAGAGGTTTACGAGCAGTACTTC
-	few	TRBJ2-2	TRBV7-2	CASSPLLAPGELFF	TGTGCCAGCAGCCCCCTACTAGCTCCCGGGGAGCTGTTTTTT
-	-	TRBJ1-3	TRBV7-8	CASSLVQRFSGNTIYF	TGTGCCAGCAGCTTAGTACAGAGGTTCTCTGGAAACACCATATATTTT
-	-	TRBJ2-1	TRBV10-1	CASSQIEGSGNEQFF	TGCGCCAGCTCTCAAATCGAGGGGTCAGGGAATGAGCAGTTCTTC
-	once	TRBJ1-4	TRBV7-8	CASSLLWGTTNEKLFF	TGTGCCAGCAGCTTATTATGGGGGACAACTAATGAAAAACTGTTTTTT
-	-	TRBJ2-2	TRBV28	CASSLIGTGELFF	TGTGCCAGCAGTTTAATAGGGACCGGGGAGCTGTTTTTT
-	-	TRBJ2-1	TRBV11-3	CASSLAVRTEQFF	TGTGCCAGCAGCTTAGCTGTGCGTACGGAGCAGTTCTTC
-	-	TRBJ2-4	TRBV5-4	CASSSLGVVNIQYF	TGTGCCAGCAGCTCACTCGGGGTAGTGAACATTCAGTACTTC
-	few	TRBJ1-5	TRBV18	CASSPPGGSSNQPQHF	TGTGCCAGCTCACCACCGGGAGGCTCCAGCAATCAGCCCCAGCATTTT
-	-	TRBJ1-2	TRBV7-8	CASSLAEDGYTF	TGTGCCAGCAGCTTAGCCGAGGATGGCTACACCTTC
-	-	TRBJ2-3	TRBV5-1	CASRPAGTDTQYF	TGCGCCAGCCGACCTGCGGGGACAGATACGCAGTATTTT
-	-	TRBJ2-1	TRBV28	CASSPIWGGDRVSYNEQFF	TGTGCCAGCAGTCCGATTTGGGGGGGCGACAGGGTTTCTTACAATGAGCAGTTCTTC
-	-	TRBJ2-2	TRBV18	CASSPRTDHNPVIPNTGELFF	TGTGCCAGCTCACCCAGGACAGACCATAATCCCGTTATTCCGAACACCGGGGAGCTGTTTTTT
-	few	TRBJ1-5	TRBV7-9	CAIQGRSSNQPQHF	TGTGCCATCCAGGGGAGGTCTAGCAATCAGCCCCAGCATTTT
TRBD2	-	TRBJ2-2	TRBV5-8	CASSPISGREAGELFF	TGTGCCAGCAGCCCCATTAGCGGGAGAGAGGCCGGGGAGCTGTTTTTT
-	-	TRBJ2-1	TRBV7-9	CASSLESSYNEQFF	TGTGCCAGCAGCTTAGAAAGCTCCTACAATGAGCAGTTCTTC
TRBD1	-	TRBJ2-1	TRBV5-3	CARSSIGTGVYNEQFF	TGTGCCAGATCCTCGATCGGGACAGGGGTATACAATGAGCAGTTCTTC
TRBD1	-	TRBJ1-4	TRBV7-3	CASSSLDTGQGAGNEKLFF	TGTGCCAGCAGCTCACTAGATACGGGACAGGGGGCCGGTAATGAAAAACTGTTTTTT
-	-	TRBJ2-1	TRBV10-3	CAISESAASQFF	TGTGCCATCAGTGAGTCTGCGGCTAGCCAGTTCTTC
-	few	TRBJ2-7	TRBV7-2	CASSLAGGYEQYF	TGTGCCAGCAGCTTAGCTGGGGGCTACGAGCAGTACTTC
-	-	TRBJ1-5	TRBV5-6	CASSSLDQPQHF	TGTGCCAGCAGCTCCCTGGATCAGCCCCAGCATTTT
-	-	TRBJ2-7	TRBV28	CASRSKPWDEQYF	TGTGCCAGCAGAAGCAAGCCCTGGGACGAGCAGTACTTC
-	-	TRBJ1-1	TRBV27	CASSLYLGARTEAFF	TGTGCCAGCAGTTTATACTTAGGGGCGCGGACTGAAGCTTTCTTT
TRBD2	-	TRBJ2-7	TRBV15	CATSPHGGAYEQYF	TGTGCCACCAGCCCTCACGGGGGGGCGTACGAGCAGTACTTC
TRBD1	-	TRBJ2-2	TRBV19	CASSIGTVLNTGELFF	TGTGCCAGTAGTATTGGGACAGTTCTGAACACCGGGGAGCTGTTTTTT
-	-	TRBJ1-5	TRBV19	CASSAAGYAPQHF	TGTGCCAGTAGCGCCGCGGGGTACGCGCCCCAGCATTTT
-	-	TRBJ2-7	TRBV11-3	CASSLDSGPSSYEQYF	TGTGCCAGCAGCTTAGATTCCGGACCAAGCTCCTACGAGCAGTACTTC
TRBD1	-	TRBJ1-2	TRBV6-5	CASRKTGDGYGYTF	TGTGCCAGCAGAAAGACAGGGGATGGGTATGGCTACACCTTC
TRBD1	-	TRBJ2-7	TRBV2	CASLTGGYEQYF	TGTGCCAGCCTTACAGGGGGCTACGAGCAGTACTTC
-	few	TRBJ2-7	TRBV7-6	CASSQSNNYEQYF	TGTGCCAGCAGCCAGTCGAATAACTACGAGCAGTACTTC
-	-	TRBJ1-4	TRBV13	CASSLGSTEGEKLFF	TGTGCCAGCAGCTTAGGTTCCACGGAGGGGGAAAAACTGTTTTTT
-	-	TRBJ2-7	TRBV11-3	CASSFVPYEQYF	TGTGCCAGCAGCTTCGTCCCCTACGAGCAGTACTTC
-	-	TRBJ2-7	TRBV13	CASSLDDSYEQYF	TGTGCCAGCAGCTTAGACGACAGCTACGAGCAGTACTTC
-	-	TRBJ2-7	TRBV5-1	CASSLGAYEQYF	TGCGCCAGCAGCTTGGGCGCCTACGAGCAGTACTTC
-	-	TRBJ2-5	TRBV11-2	CASSPLGGAQETQYF	TGTGCCAGCAGCCCCTTGGGGGGAGCCCAAGAGACCCAGTACTTC
-	-	TRBJ2-7	TRBV28	CASSLTPTLGEQYF	TGTGCCAGCAGCCTTACGCCGACTTTAGGCGAGCAGTACTTC
-	-	TRBJ1-1	TRBV19	CASSFGRGVSGEAFF	TGTGCCAGTTCATTTGGTCGTGGGGTAAGTGGTGAAGCTTTCTTT
TRBD1	-	TRBJ1-1	TRBV7-9	CASSWTGAGEAFF	TGTGCCAGCAGCTGGACAGGCGCTGGAGAAGCTTTCTTT
-	-	TRBJ1-1	TRBV5-1	CASSLAESYTEAFF	TGCGCCAGCAGCTTGGCGGAGAGTTACACTGAAGCTTTCTTT
-	few	TRBJ1-2	TRBV5-5	CASSFTATGTYGYTF	TGTGCCAGCAGCTTTACTGCCACAGGGACCTATGGCTACACCTTC